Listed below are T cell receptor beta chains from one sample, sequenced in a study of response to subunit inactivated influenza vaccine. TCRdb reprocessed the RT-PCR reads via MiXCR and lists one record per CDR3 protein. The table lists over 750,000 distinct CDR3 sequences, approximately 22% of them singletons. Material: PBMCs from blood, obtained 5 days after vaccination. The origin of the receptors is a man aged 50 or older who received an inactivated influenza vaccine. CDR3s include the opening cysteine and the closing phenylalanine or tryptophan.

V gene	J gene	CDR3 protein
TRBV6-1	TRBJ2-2	CASINTGAGTGELFF
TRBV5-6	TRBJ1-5	CASSSRTARYSNQPQHF
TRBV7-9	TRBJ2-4	CASSQTEGDIQYF
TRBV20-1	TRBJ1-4	CSAPGGANEKLFF
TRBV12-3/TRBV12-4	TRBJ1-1	CASPLGTENTEAFF
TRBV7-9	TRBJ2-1	CASSLGIGREQFF
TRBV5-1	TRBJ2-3	CASSVGQAIDTQYF
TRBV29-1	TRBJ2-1	CSVAHLTGGLYNEQFF
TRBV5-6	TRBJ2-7	CASSLYKTYEQYF
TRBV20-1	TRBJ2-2	CSGRTSGGTGELFF
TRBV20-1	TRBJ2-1	CSAKTSGGASEQFF
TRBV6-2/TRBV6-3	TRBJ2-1	CASSWAAGSYNEQFF
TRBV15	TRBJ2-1	CATSRGWGRYNEQFF
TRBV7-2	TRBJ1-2	CASSYDNGYGYTF
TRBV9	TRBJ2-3	CASSVGPLWADTQYF
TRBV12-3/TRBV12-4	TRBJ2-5	CASSLVGTQYF
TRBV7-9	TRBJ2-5	CASSRLGGEQETQYF
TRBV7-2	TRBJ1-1	CASSSDSGVRNTEAFF
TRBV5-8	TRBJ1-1	CASSPLGRGPLNTEAFF
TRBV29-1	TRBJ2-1	CSGTGTSGYNEQFF
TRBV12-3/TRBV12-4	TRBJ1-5	CASSRDRANSNQPQHF
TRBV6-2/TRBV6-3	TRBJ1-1	CASSFGQGISVNTEAFF
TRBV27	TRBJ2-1	CASSLAAGQFYNEQFF
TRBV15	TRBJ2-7	CATSRVGTEYEQYF
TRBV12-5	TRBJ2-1	CASGSLAGVNNEQFF
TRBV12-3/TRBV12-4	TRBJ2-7	CASSFSVSYEQYF
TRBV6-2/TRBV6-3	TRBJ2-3	CASRNPDRDTQYF
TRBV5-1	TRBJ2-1	CASSPEAGKYEQFF
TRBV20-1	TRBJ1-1	CSPNRDMNTEAFF
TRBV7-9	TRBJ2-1	CASSLAGVMAGEQFF
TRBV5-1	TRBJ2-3	CASSYRVGGTDTQYF
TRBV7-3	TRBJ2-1	CASSLTSANNEQFF
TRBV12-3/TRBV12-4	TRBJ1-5	CASSFAGDNQPQHF
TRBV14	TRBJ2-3	CASSEVDRPFTDTQYF
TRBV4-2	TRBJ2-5	CASSMRGGEETQYF
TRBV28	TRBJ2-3	CASSLDGITQYF
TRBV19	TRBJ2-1	CASSPGFGWGNEQFF
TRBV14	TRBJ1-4	CASSRGVNEKLFF
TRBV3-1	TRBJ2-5	CASSQDPTQYF
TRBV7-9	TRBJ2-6	CASSPKRGTSGANVLTF
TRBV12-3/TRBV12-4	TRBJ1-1	CASSVIGESARAFF
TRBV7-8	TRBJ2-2	CASSLRELGVITGELFF
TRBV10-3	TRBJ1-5	CAISAETGQNWHF
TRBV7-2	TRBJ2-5	CASSLSGGAQTQYF
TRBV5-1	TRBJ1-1	CASSLGQGAVNTEAFF
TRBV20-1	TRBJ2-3	CSASLNRGLTDTQYF
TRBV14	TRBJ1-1	CASREFRGITEAFF
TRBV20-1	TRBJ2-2	CSARPTRNTGELFF
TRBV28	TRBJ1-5	CASSPDRVWQPQHF
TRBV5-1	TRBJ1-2	CATAGASNYGYTF